This T cell receptor beta chain was obtained from a study of blood T cell repertoires in COVID-19. V shed 6 bases, J shed 1 base, and the junction held 3 bases outside the gene matches. CDR1 is ENHRY and CDR2 is SYGVKD in the germline V gene. This CDR3 spans 14 amino acids. Method: immunoSEQ multiplex PCR; TCRdb's copy keeps in-frame clones and lacks some. The sample shows a few hundred thousand clones, approximately 90% of them seen only once. This sequence was found in a woman in her 30s who had recovered from COVID-19. V gene TRBV10-3 combines with J gene TRBJ2-3; 8 nucleotides match TRBD2. Sequencing was carried out using peripheral blood. The CDR3 sequence: CAIRLTSGTDTQYF. CDR3 coding DNA: TGTGCCATCAGGTTGACTAGCGGCACAGATACGCAGTATTTT.